This T cell receptor beta chain is drawn from a study of shared clonotypes between healthy human individuals. Study results and caveats: Clonotype sharing across a few donors was observed for around 5% of naive CD4 clonotypes.

A word on this clone: The antigen remains unidentified.

A deep-level run was used for the assay. Using immunoSEQ multiplex PCR, the repertoire was profiled, and TCRdb retains in-frame clones only, with some absent. This table has 2 million to 2.5 million clones, approximately 95% appearing once. This CDR3 is 17 amino acids long. CDR1 is SGHNT, CDR2 YYREEE, per germline (reference sequence). V lost 1 base to trimming and J lost 6 bases; unmatched junction nucleotides: 11. The clonotype comes from a man aged 18 to 30 in good health. Some clones in this sample may be carry-over from other donors' samples. Specimen: naive CD4+ T cells from PBMCs. The subset is: CD45RA+ positively selected. The V and J genes are TRBV5-4 and TRBJ2-1, with 9 bases matching TRBD2. In nucleotides, the CDR3 is TGTGCCAGCAGCTTGCCCACTGGAAGCGGGAGGCCCAATGAGCAGTTCTTC. Residues: CASSLPTGSGRPNEQFF.